The subject of this entry is one TCR beta chain. V was shortened by 7 bases and J by 7 bases, with 13 bases between the two germline ends. The CDR3 has 13 residues. The sample is drawn from a study of blood T cell repertoires in COVID-19. Background on the study: Both acute and convalescent COVID-19 samples were obtained from the United States, Italy and Spain.

Per the original data handling: Using reference gene primer amplification, nucleated cell counts were estimated. Sequenced by immunoSEQ multiplex PCR; TCRdb stores in-frame clones only, minus some. Clonal size and the V and J genes are those of that table, whereas D and trimming came from the DNA. The sample has approximately 290,000 clones, around 87% seen once. The sequenced sample was PBMCs or T cells enriched from blood (not recorded which). The chain has TRBV12-3 or TRBV12-4 and TRBJ2-2; D is unclear. The source of this sequence is a woman between 18 and 29 years old with acute COVID-19. The CDR3 bases are TGTGCCAGCAACTTATCTCCTCACGGGGAGCTGTTTTTT. Its translation: CASNLSPHGELFF.